The 20 T cell receptor beta chains below were found in one sample sequenced in a study of tumor-infiltrating lymphocytes in primary liver carcinoma. Scientists recovered RNA and DNA together from about 21-30 mg of unsorted bulk tissue. Total RNA (around 500 ng) served as template for TCR beta cDNA synthesis primed by a constant-region primer. Libraries for TCR beta were built through three nested multiplex PCR rounds, which together made up a slightly modified ARM-PCR procedure. PCR rounds one and two used TRBV1-TRBV30 forward primers with a C-beta reverse primer for around 11 cycles each. TCRdb processed the multiplex PCR reads anew with MiXCR; each CDR3 protein has one entry. The sample lists around 120,000 distinct CDR3 sequences, about two thirds seen once, with around 8.1% in the top ten. The sample was tumor-adjacent normal liver tissue. These receptor sequences come from a woman in her sixties with primary liver carcinoma and hepatitis B virus infection.

This chain joins TRBV6-1 and TRBJ2-1, with 8 bases lining up with TRBD2. This CDR3 is built from 15 residues. V gave up 10 bases and J gave up 6 bases; unmatched junction bases: 14. The germline V gene has CDR1 MNHNS and CDR2 SASEGT. The CDR3 here is CAIDRRSRGGNEQFF. In DNA, the CDR3 is TGTGCCATCGATCGCCGCTCCCGGGGGGGCAATGAGCAGTTCTTC.

For this clonotype: This may be a read error: a much more frequent sequence differs by one nucleotide. The V gene is TRBV5-6, the J gene TRBJ2-5; a possible D gene is TRBD1 (6 bases). Germline assignment: CDR1 SGHDT and CDR2 YYEEEE. This CDR3 region has 12 residues. The CDR3 reads CVSSLQGKTQYF. CDR3 nucleotide sequence: TGTGTCAGCAGCTTGCAGGGGAAGACCCAGTACTTC.

With regard to this clonotype: One base away lies a much larger clone, so this may be a sequencing read error. The J gene is TRBJ2-7, the V gene TRBV6-5; the D gene is possibly TRBD2 (5 bases). Germline values: CDR1 MNHEY, CDR2 SVGAGI. Trimming took 6 bases from V and 6 from J, leaving 15 bases between them. The CDR3 runs 13 residues. The DNA of the CDR3 is TGTGCCAGCAGCCGCCCTCATGGGAGCGAGCAGTACTTC. Its protein is CASSRPHGSEQYF.

Regarding this clonotype: A junction boundary mismatches the germline segment, possibly from a read error. The chain recombines TRBV7-8 with TRBJ2-5; possible D gene TRBD2, 6 bases. CDR3 size: 18 residues. CDR1 and CDR2 (germline): SGHVS, FQNEAQ. Here the CDR3 DNA reads TGTGCCAGCAGCCGATCGTGGAGGGGCGCGGGGTACCAAGAGACACAGTACTTC. It codes for CASSRSWRGAGYQETQYF.

The rearrangement uses TRBV11-2 and TRBJ2-1; the D is unclear. CDR1 SGHAT and CDR2 FQNNGV come from the germline V gene. This CDR3 contains 17 residues. Trimming left V 2 bases short and J 13 bases short, with 27 bases between. CDR3 protein: CASSLLTRLGRLTVQFF. In nucleotides, the CDR3 is TGTGCCAGCAGCTTACTGACTCGCTTAGGGCGGCTTACAGTACAGTTCTTC.

V and J are TRBV29-1 and TRBJ2-5; D possibly corresponds to TRBD1 (5 bases). Trimming removed 7 bases at V and 1 base at J, with 10 bases between. The V gene's germline CDR1 is SQVTM and CDR2 ANQGSEA. This CDR3 contains 12 residues. The CDR3 is CSAVTGQETQYF. The DNA of the CDR3 is TGCAGCGCCGTCACAGGCCAAGAGACCCAGTACTTC.

The sample holds many counts of this clonotype. This chain connects TRBV6-4 to TRBJ2-4, with 9 bases matching TRBD1. Germline loops: CDR1 MRHNA, CDR2 SNTAGT. V dropped 6 bases and J dropped 9; count of bases not matched to a gene: 6. CDR3 length equals 13 residues. CDR3: CASSAGQGGIQYF. The CDR3 nucleotides are TGTGCCAGCAGCGCGGGACAGGGTGGCATTCAGTACTTC.

This clonotype was seen repeatedly, ten times or more. V gene TRBV12-3 or TRBV12-4 combines with J gene TRBJ2-2, with TRBD1 matching over 7 bases. The CDR3 contains 15 residues. Trimming took 6 bases from V and 4 from J; bases not matched to a gene: 8. The CDR3, as DNA: TGTGCCAGCAGCCCCCGACAGGGCCTCACCGGGGAGCTGTTTTTT. Translation: CASSPRQGLTGELFF.

V gene TRBV6-2 or TRBV6-3 combines with J gene TRBJ1-6; D is ambiguous. Germline values: CDR1 MNHEY, CDR2 SVGEGT. This CDR3 is 15 amino acids long. Trimming removed 6 bases at V and 7 bases at J, with 16 bases between. The CDR3 reads CASSQWTLLNSPLHF. The CDR3, as DNA: TGTGCCAGCAGCCAGTGGACTCTATTGAATTCACCCCTCCACTTT.

Worth noting for this clonotype: At one of its ends the junction is not consistent with the germline gene, which may arise from a read error. The V gene is TRBV28, the J gene TRBJ1-1, with TRBD1 matching 8 bases. Per germline, CDR1 MDHEN and CDR2 SYDVKM. CDR3 size: 16 residues. The CDR3 protein is CAGSLIPLDRETEAFF. CDR3 in DNA: TGTGCCGGCAGTTTAATCCCTCTGGACAGGGAAACTGAAGCCTTCTTT. Full variable domain (remainder filled in from reference TRBV28 and TRBJ1-1): DVKVTQSSRYLVKRTGEKVFLECVQDMDHENMFWYRQDPGLGLRLIYFSYDVKMKEKGDIPEGYSVSREKKERFSLILESASTNQTSMYLCAGSLIPLDRETEAFFGQGTRLTVV.

For this clonotype: The germline gene is not matched at one end of the junction; a read error may be the cause. The rearrangement uses TRBV6-5 and TRBJ1-1, with 11 bases aligning to TRBD1. This CDR3 has 17 amino acids. Germline CDR1 and CDR2: MNHEY and SVGAGI. CDR3 sequence reads: CVSSYSPGQGEVTEASF. The CDR3 DNA follows: TGTGTCAGCAGTTACAGCCCGGGACAGGGGGAAGTGACTGAAGCTTCCTTT.

This clonotype turned up a few times. A much larger clone sits a single nucleotide away, making a read error possible. V and J are TRBV11-1 and TRBJ2-1; D possibly corresponds to TRBD2 (5 bases). Germline V gene lookup returns CDR1 SGHAT and CDR2 FQDESV (reference sequence). CDR3 length: 15 residues. The CDR3 sequence is CARAQRSSSYNEPFF. In DNA, the CDR3 is TGTGCCAGGGCCCAGCGGTCGAGCTCCTACAATGAGCCGTTCTTC.

About this clonotype: At one of its ends the junction is not consistent with the germline gene, which may arise from a read error. The genes are TRBV4-1 and TRBJ2-7, with D perhaps matching TRBD1 (6 bases). Germline-derived CDR1 and CDR2 are MGHRA and YSYEKL. This CDR3 spans 16 amino acids. The CDR3 DNA reads as TGCACCAGCAGCCAAACTATAGGGGGTTCCTCCTACGAGCAGTACTTC. This codes for CTSSQTIGGSSYEQYF.

On this clonotype itself: The junction differs from germline at one of its ends, possibly a read error. CDR3 DNA sequence: TGTGCCTGCAGCATAAGCGGGAGTTACTACAATGAGCAGTTCTTC. Translated: CACSISGSYYNEQFF. The chain links TRBV6-5 to TRBJ2-1, with 8 bases matching TRBD2. The CDR3 sequence is 15 residues long. Looked up from germline, CDR1 is MNHEY and CDR2 is SVGAGI.

This chain links TRBV29-1 with TRBJ2-7, with 13 nucleotides matching TRBD2. This CDR3 spans 14 amino acids. Germline CDR1 is SQVTM and CDR2 is ANQGSEA. After removal of 4 bases from V and 2 bases from J, the junction contained 2 bases not matched to a gene. The CDR3 sequence: CSVAGTSGTYEQYF. CDR3 nucleotides: TGCAGCGTTGCCGGGACTAGCGGGACCTACGAGCAGTACTTC.

Of note for this clonotype: Germline and junction disagree at one end, which may indicate a read error. CDR3 sequence (DNA): TGCAGTACTAGAGACATGTACCAAGAGACCCAGTACTTC. Protein sequence: CSTRDMYQETQYF. The chain employs TRBV20-1 and TRBJ2-5; perhaps TRBD2 as D (5 bases). CDR1 DFQATT and CDR2 SNEGSKA come from the germline V gene (reference sequence). This CDR3 contains 13 residues.

Details on this clonotype: It may be a read error: a sequence one base away is much more abundant. The chain combines TRBV20-1 with TRBJ2-5; 7 bases are shared with TRBD2. CDR1 is DFQATT and CDR2 is SNEGSKA in the germline V gene (reference sequence). The CDR3 consists of 14 residues. V was pared by 3 bases and J by 2 bases, with 6 bases of the junction left unmatched. CDR3: CSASIAGSQETQYF. DNA of the CDR3: TGCAGTGCTAGTATAGCGGGCTCACAAGAGACCCAGTACTTC.

Comments on this clonotype: Germline is not matched at one junction end, which may reflect a read error. The chain has TRBV11-2 and TRBJ1-2; D gene unclear. CDR1 is SGHAT and CDR2 is FQNNGV in the germline V gene. The CDR3 covers 15 residues. The CDR3 DNA follows: TGTGCAAGCAGTCCCCGCCAGATAGAAAACTATGGCTACACCTTC. Protein sequence: CASSPRQIENYGYTF. Supplemented by reference TRBV11-2 and TRBJ1-2, the full variable domain reads EAGVAQSPRYKIIEKRQSVAFWCNPISGHATLYWYQQILGQGPKLLIQFQNNGVVDDSQLPKDRFSAERLKGVDSTLKIQPAKLEDSAVYLCASSPRQIENYGYTFGSGTRLTVV.

Note on this clonotype: One junction end does not reproduce the germline sequence, and a read error may be involved. CDR3 in amino acids: CASSLELARVYERYF. The CDR3 coding sequence is TGCGCCAGCAGCTTGGAGCTAGCCCGGGTCTACGAGCGGTACTTC. The J gene is TRBJ2-7, the V gene TRBV5-1, with D maybe TRBD2 (5 bases). The CDR3 is 15 amino acids. Germline V gene sequence: CDR1 SGHRS, CDR2 YFSETQ. Drawing the rest from reference TRBV5-1 and TRBJ2-7, the complete variable domain is KAGVTQTPRYLIKTRGQQVTLSCSPISGHRSVSWYQQTPGQGLQFLFEYFSETQRNKGNFPGRFSGRQFSNSRSEMNVSTLELGDSALYLCASSLELARVYERYFGPGTRLTVT.

About this clonotype: Here the CDR3 omits its conserved ending phenylalanine or tryptophan, so a read error is the likely source. CDR3 protein: CSVARDNNQPQHL. The CDR3 bases are TGCAGCGTTGCACGGGACAACAATCAGCCCCAGCATCTA. The chain links TRBV29-1 to TRBJ1-5; D perhaps matches TRBD1 (6 bases). The CDR3 is 13 residues long. Germline V gives CDR1 SQVTM, CDR2 ANQGSEA. V was trimmed by 4 bases and J by 3 bases, leaving 10 bases between them.